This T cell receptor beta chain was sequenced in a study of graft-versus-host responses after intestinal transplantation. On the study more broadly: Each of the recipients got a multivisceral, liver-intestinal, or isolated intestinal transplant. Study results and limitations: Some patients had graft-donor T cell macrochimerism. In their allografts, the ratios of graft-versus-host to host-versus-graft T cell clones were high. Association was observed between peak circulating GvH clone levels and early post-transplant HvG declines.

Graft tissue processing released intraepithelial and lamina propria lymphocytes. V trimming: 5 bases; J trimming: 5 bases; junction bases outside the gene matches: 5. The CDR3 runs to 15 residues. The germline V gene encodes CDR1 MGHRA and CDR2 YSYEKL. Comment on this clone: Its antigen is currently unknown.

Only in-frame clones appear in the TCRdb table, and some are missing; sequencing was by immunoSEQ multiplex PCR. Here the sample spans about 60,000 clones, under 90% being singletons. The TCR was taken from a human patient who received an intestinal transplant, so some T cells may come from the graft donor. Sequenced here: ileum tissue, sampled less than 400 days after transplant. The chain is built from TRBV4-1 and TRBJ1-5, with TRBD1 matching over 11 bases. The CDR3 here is CASSYGTGGDQPQHF. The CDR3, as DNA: TGCGCCAGCAGCTATGGGACAGGGGGTGATCAGCCCCAGCATTTT.